The 3 T cell receptor beta chains below all came from one sample that was sequenced in a study of shared clonotypes between healthy human individuals. Some clones are missing from TCRdb's copy, which holds only in-frame ones; the method was immunoSEQ multiplex PCR. Of under 1,100,000 clones in the sample, around 75% were seen once. The sequencing sample was made of memory CD4+ T cells sorted from blood. Specified subset: CD45RA-negative fraction. These receptors were taken from a man aged 18 to 29 in good health.

The V call is TRBV5-1, the J call TRBJ1-4; D ambiguous. Germline V gene sequence: CDR1 SGHRS, CDR2 YFSETQ. V lost 2 bases, J lost 5 bases, and 10 bases lay in between. CDR3 size: 14 residues. CDR3 sequence (DNA): TGCGCCAGCAGCTTCGAGGGAACGAATGAAAAACTGTTTTTT. Translating it yields CASSFEGTNEKLFF.

The CDR3 is CASSETGGTGGNTIYF. In DNA form, the CDR3 reads TGTGCCAGTAGTGAAACAGGGGGCACTGGAGGAAACACCATATATTTT. The V and J genes are TRBV19 and TRBJ1-3; 9 bases fit TRBD1. The germline V gene encodes CDR1 LNHDA and CDR2 SQIVND (reference sequence). V lost 5 bases to trimming and J lost 4 bases; unmatched junction nucleotides: 9. The CDR3 sequence is 16 residues long.

This rearrangement joins TRBV14 to TRBJ1-6; no clear D. Trimming removed 8 bases from V and 6 bases from J, with 11 bases in between. Per the germline V gene, CDR1 is SGHDN and CDR2 is FVKESK. CDR3 size: 13 residues. The CDR3 region has the DNA TGTGCCAGCGGGAGCGGCAGTAATTCACCCCTCCACTTT. This sequence encodes CASGSGSNSPLHF.